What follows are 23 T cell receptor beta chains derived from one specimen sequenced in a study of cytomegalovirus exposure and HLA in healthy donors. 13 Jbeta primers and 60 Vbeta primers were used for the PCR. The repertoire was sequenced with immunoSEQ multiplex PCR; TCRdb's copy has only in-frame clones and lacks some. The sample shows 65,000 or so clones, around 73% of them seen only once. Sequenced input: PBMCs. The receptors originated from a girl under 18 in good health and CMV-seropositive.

Here the CDR3 reads CASGLRQGEQPQHF. The CDR3 DNA reads TGTGCCAGCGGTCTCCGACAGGGCGAACAGCCCCAGCATTTT. V is TRBV2 and J is TRBJ1-5; 7 nucleotides line up with TRBD1. The CDR3 loop spans 14 amino acids. Trimming cost V 8 bases and J 7 bases; bases outside gene matches: 11. The germline V gene has CDR1 SNHLY and CDR2 FYNNEI.

The CDR3 nucleotides are TGTGCCATCAGTGAGCACGAAAAGACACCAACCTACGAGCAGTACTTC. Translating it yields CAISEHEKTPTYEQYF. The chain couples TRBV10-3 to TRBJ2-7; no clear D gene. CDR3 length: 16 amino acids. Trimming cost V 2 bases and J 2 bases, with 16 bases left between them. Germline V gives CDR1 ENHRY, CDR2 SYGVKD.

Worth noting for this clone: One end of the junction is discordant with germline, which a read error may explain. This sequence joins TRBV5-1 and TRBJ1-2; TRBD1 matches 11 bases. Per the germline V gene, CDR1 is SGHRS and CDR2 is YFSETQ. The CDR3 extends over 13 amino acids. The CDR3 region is CASSLEGQGAVAF. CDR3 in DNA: TGCGCCAGCAGCTTGGAAGGACAGGGGGCTGTGGCTTTC. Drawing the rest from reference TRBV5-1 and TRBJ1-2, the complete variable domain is KAGVTQTPRYLIKTRGQQVTLSCSPISGHRSVSWYQQTPGQGLQFLFEYFSETQRNKGNFPGRFSGRQFSNSRSEMNVSTLELGDSALYLCASSLEGQGAVAFGSGTRLTVV.

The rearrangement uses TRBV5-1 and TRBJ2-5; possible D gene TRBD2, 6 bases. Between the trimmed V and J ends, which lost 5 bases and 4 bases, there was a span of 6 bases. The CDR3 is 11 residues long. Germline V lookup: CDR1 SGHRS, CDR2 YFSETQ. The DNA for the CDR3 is TGCGCCAGCAGAGCGGGAGAGACCCAGTACTTC. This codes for CASRAGETQYF. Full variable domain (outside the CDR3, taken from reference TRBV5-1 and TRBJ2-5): KAGVTQTPRYLIKTRGQQVTLSCSPISGHRSVSWYQQTPGQGLQFLFEYFSETQRNKGNFPGRFSGRQFSNSRSEMNVSTLELGDSALYLCASRAGETQYFGPGTRLLVL.

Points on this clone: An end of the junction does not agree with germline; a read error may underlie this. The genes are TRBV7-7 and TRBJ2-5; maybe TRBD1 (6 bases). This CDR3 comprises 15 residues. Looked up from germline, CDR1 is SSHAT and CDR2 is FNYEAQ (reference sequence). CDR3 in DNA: TGTGCTAGCAGCTTAGTGGGGGCGCCGGGAGAGACCCAGTACTTC. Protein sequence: CASSLVGAPGETQYF.

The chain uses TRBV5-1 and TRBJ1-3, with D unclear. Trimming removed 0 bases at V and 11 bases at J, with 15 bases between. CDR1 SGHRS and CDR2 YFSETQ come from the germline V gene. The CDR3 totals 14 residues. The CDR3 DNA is TGCGCCAGCAGCTTGGAAACTCCGCGATACGCCATATATTTT. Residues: CASSLETPRYAIYF.

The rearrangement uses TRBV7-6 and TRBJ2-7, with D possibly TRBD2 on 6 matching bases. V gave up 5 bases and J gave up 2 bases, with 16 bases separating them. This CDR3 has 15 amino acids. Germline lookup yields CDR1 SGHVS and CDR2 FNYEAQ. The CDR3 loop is CASSPGAPDPYEQYF. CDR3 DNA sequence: TGTGCCAGCAGCCCGGGAGCCCCCGACCCCTACGAGCAGTACTTC.

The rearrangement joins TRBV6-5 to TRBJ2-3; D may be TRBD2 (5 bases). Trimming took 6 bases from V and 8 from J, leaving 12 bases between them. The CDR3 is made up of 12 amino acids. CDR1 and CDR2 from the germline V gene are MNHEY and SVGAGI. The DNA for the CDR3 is TGTGCCAGCAGCCAGACCGGGGTTACGCAGTATTTT. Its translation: CASSQTGVTQYF.

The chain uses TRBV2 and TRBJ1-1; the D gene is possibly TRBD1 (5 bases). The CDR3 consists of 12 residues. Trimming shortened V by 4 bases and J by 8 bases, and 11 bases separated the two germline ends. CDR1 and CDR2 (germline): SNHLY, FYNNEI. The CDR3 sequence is CASSGGLGEAFF. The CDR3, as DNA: TGTGCCAGCAGTGGGGGACTAGGAGAAGCTTTCTTT.

The CDR3 sequence: CASSEVGSGNTIYF. In DNA form, the CDR3 reads TGTGCCAGCAGCGAGGTGGGCTCTGGAAACACCATATATTTT. The chain employs TRBV6-1 and TRBJ1-3; D gene ambiguous. The CDR3 length is 14 residues. Between the trimmed V and J ends, which lost 6 bases and 0 bases, there was a span of 9 bases. Germline CDR1 and CDR2: MNHNS and SASEGT.

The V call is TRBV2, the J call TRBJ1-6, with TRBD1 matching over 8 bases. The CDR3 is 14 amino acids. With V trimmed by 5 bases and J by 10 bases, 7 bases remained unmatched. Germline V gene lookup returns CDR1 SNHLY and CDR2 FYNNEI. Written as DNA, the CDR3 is TGTGCCAGCAGTTTGACAGGGGTAGAGTCACCCCTCCACTTT. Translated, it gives CASSLTGVESPLHF.

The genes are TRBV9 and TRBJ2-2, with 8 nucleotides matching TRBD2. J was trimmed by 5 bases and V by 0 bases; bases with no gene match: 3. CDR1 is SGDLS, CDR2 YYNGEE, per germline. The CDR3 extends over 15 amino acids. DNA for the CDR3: TGTGCCAGCAGCGTAGCGGGAGGGAGGACCGGGGAGCTGTTTTTT. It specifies CASSVAGGRTGELFF. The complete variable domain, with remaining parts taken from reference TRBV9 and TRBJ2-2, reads DSGVTQTPKHLITATGQRVTLRCSPRSGDLSVYWYQQSLDQGLQFLIQYYNGEERAKGNILERFSAQQFPDLHSELNLSSLELGDSALYFCASSVAGGRTGELFFGEGSRLTVL.

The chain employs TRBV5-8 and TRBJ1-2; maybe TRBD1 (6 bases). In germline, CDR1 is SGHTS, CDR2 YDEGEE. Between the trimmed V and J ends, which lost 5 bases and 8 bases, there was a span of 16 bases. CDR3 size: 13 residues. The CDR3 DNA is TGTGCCAGCAGTCAAACAGGGTGGCGGGGCTACACCTTC. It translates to CASSQTGWRGYTF.

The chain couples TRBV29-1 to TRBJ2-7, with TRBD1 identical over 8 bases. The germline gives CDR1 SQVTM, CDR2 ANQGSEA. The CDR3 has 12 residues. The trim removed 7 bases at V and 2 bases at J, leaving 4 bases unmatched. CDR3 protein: CSGTGTPYEQYF. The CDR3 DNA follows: TGCAGCGGGACAGGGACCCCCTACGAGCAGTACTTC.

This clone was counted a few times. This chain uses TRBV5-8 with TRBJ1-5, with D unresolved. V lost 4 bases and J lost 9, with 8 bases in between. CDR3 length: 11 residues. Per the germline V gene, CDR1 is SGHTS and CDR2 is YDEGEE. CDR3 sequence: CASSLDMPQHF. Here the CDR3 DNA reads TGTGCCAGCAGCCTAGATATGCCCCAGCATTTT.

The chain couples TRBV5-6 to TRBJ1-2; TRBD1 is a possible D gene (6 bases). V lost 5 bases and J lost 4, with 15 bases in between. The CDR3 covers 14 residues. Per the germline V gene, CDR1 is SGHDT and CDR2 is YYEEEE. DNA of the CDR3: TGTGCCAGCAGGTTGACAGGACCTGGCTATGGCTACACCTTC. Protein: CASRLTGPGYGYTF.

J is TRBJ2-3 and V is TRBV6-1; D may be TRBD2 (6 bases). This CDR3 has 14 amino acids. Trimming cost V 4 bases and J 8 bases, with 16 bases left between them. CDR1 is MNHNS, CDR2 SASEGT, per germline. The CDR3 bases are TGTGCCAGCAGTGCCAACAACAGGAGGGTTACGCAGTATTTT. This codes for CASSANNRRVTQYF.

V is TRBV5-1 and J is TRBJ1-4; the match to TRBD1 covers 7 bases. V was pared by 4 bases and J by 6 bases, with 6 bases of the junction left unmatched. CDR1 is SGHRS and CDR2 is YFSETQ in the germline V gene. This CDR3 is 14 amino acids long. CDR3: CASSPRDRDEKLFF. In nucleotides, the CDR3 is TGCGCCAGCAGCCCCCGGGACAGAGATGAAAAACTGTTTTTT.

In DNA form, the CDR3 reads TGTGCCAGCCTAAAGCGGGAGTACGAGCAGTACTTC. Its translation: CASLKREYEQYF. The rearrangement uses TRBV6-5 and TRBJ2-7; 8 bases match TRBD2. The CDR3 length is 12 residues. With 8 bases clipped from V and 4 bases from J, the junction kept 4 bases outside the gene matches. Looked up from germline, CDR1 is MNHEY and CDR2 is SVGAGI.

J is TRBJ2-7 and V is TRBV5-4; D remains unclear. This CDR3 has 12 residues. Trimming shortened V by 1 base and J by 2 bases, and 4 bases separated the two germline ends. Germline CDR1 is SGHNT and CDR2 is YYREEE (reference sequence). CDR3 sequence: CASSLWPYEQYF. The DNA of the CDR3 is TGTGCCAGCAGCTTGTGGCCCTACGAGCAGTACTTC.

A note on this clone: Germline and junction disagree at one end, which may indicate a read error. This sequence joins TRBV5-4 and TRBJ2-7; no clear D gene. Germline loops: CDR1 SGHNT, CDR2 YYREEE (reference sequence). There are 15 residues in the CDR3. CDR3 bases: TGTGCTAGCAGCTTGGCCGGTAAACCTACCTACGAGCAGTACTTC. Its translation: CASSLAGKPTYEQYF.

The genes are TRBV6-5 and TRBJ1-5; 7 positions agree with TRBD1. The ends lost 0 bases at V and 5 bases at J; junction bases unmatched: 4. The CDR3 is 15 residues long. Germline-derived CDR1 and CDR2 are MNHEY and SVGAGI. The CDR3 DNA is TGTGCCAGCAGTTACTCATTCCAGGGGGATCAGCCCCAGCATTTT. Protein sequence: CASSYSFQGDQPQHF.

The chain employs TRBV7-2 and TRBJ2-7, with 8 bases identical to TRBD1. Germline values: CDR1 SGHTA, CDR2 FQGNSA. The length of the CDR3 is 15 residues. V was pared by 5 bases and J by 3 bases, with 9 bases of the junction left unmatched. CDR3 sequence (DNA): TGTGCCAGCAGCCCCACAGGGGGTGGCCTCTACGAGCAGTACTTC. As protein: CASSPTGGGLYEQYF.